This passage covers 20 T cell receptor beta chains from one sample sequenced in a study of Tregs in tolerant kidney transplant recipients. TCRdb's copy holds only in-frame clones and misses some; the assay was immunoSEQ multiplex PCR. The ten most abundant clones cover 3.5% to 5% of a sample with 25,000 or so clones. Related graft donors supplied nonmyeloablative bone marrow transplants, and mixed chimerism was transient. Here the sequenced sample was CD4+ T cells from blood (PBMCs), taken 6 months after the transplant. The source is a human patient who received a combined kidney and bone marrow transplant. The graft donor may have given rise to some T cells.

A note on this clone: The read terminates 3 residues before the CDR3 end, so the remaining end is supplied by the germline J gene. The rearrangement joins TRBV2 to TRBJ2-1, with D maybe TRBD1 (5 bases). The CDR3 spans 13 residues. The V and J ends lost 8 bases and 4 bases respectively, with 12 bases between them. Per the germline V gene, CDR1 is SNHLY and CDR2 is FYNNEI. CDR3 sequence reads: CASGALRYNEQFF. The DNA read from the CDR3 is TGTGCCAGCGGGGCATTGAGGTACAATGAG.

Turning to this clone: At one end the junction does not follow the germline gene, possibly because of a read error. The observed sequence ends 3 residues before the CDR3 terminus, with the missing tail filled in from the germline J gene. The chain links TRBV7-2 to TRBJ2-5; 12 bases agree with TRBD2. Germline CDR1 and CDR2: SGHTA and FQGNSA. The CDR3 length is 17 residues. CDR3 residues: CAGSLAPRTSGKETQYF. The sequenced part of the CDR3 DNA is TGTGCCGGCAGCTTAGCACCTCGGACTAGCGGGAAAGAGACC.

For this clone: The CDR3 end lies 3 residues beyond the end of the read and is filled in from the germline J gene. The chain employs TRBV11-1 and TRBJ2-7; D remains unclear. Trimming cost V 0 bases and J 6 bases, with 6 bases left between them. This CDR3 has 12 amino acids. The V gene's germline CDR1 is SGHAT and CDR2 FQDESV (reference sequence). CDR3 sequence: CASSLARSEQYF. CDR3 DNA, as far as it was read: TGTGCCAGCAGCTTAGCTAGAAGCGAG. Filled out from reference TRBV11-1 and TRBJ2-7, the complete variable domain reads EAEVAQSPRYKITEKSQAVAFWCDPISGHATLYWYRQILGQGPELLVQFQDESVVDDSQLPKDRFSAERLKGVDSTLKIQPAELGDSAMYLCASSLARSEQYFGPGTRLTVT.

For this clone: The read terminates 3 residues before the CDR3 end, so the remaining end is supplied by the germline J gene. The J gene is TRBJ2-1, the V gene TRBV7-9, with 10 positions matching TRBD2. The CDR3 is 15 residues long. Germline CDR1 is SEHNR and CDR2 is FQNEAQ (reference sequence). V shed 4 bases, J shed 4 bases, and the junction held 4 bases outside the gene matches. The CDR3: CASSYRTSGYNEQFF. Partial CDR3 DNA: TGTGCCAGCAGCTACCGGACTAGCGGTTACAATGAG.

With regard to this clone: The read falls 3 residues short of the CDR3 end, and the missing part is taken from the germline J gene. The genes are TRBV11-3 and TRBJ2-5; 7 bases match TRBD1. The CDR3 spans 13 residues. J was trimmed by 5 bases and V by 5 bases; bases with no gene match: 5. Germline lookup yields CDR1 SGHNT and CDR2 YENEEA. The CDR3 sequence is CASSTGTVETQYF. The CDR3 bases that were read are TGTGCCAGCAGCACCGGGACAGTTGAGACC.

In the case of this clone: The read ends 3 residues shy of where the CDR3 ends; the end is completed using the germline J gene. The V and J genes are TRBV7-9 and TRBJ2-3; the D gene is possibly TRBD2 (6 bases). The V gene's germline CDR1 is SEHNR and CDR2 FQNEAQ (reference sequence). This CDR3 contains 15 residues. V gave up 3 bases and J gave up 2 bases, with 12 bases separating them. The sequenced CDR3 bases are TGTGCCAGCAGCTTTGGAGCGGGCGACACAGATACG. Residues: CASSFGAGDTDT. The whole CDR3 sequence is CASSFGAGDTDTQYF. Complete variable domain (other parts from reference TRBV7-9 and TRBJ2-3): DTGVSQNPRHKITKRGQNVTFRCDPISEHNRLYWYRQTLGQGPEFLTYFQNEAQLEKSRLLSDRFSAERPKGSFSTLEIQRTEQGDSAMYLCASSFGAGDTDTQYFGPGTRLTVL.

Judged by frequency, this clone is medium-sized. The CDR3 is cut off 3 residues early in the read; its end comes from the germline J gene. V gene TRBV13 combines with J gene TRBJ1-2, with D perhaps matching TRBD1 (6 bases). The CDR3 contains 14 residues. Trimming removed 4 bases from V and 2 bases from J, with 11 bases in between. Germline V gene lookup returns CDR1 PRHDT and CDR2 FYEKMQ (reference sequence). CDR3 bases read: TGTGCCAGCAGCTACGGGACAAAAAACTATGGC. Translating it yields CASSYGTKNYG. The entire CDR3 reads CASSYGTKNYGYTF.

Comment on this clone: Sequencing ends 3 residues short of the CDR3 end; the germline J gene provides the rest. This rearrangement joins TRBV20-1 to TRBJ2-7, with a possible D match to TRBD2 (6 bases). Germline assignment: CDR1 DFQATT and CDR2 SNEGSKA (reference sequence). The CDR3 contains 13 residues. The V and J ends lost 6 bases and 0 bases respectively, with 12 bases between them. The DNA read from the CDR3 is TGCAGTGCGGTGCTGGGACTCTCCTACGAG. As protein: CSAVLGLSYE. The complete CDR3 protein is CSAVLGLSYEQYF.

About this clone: The read falls 3 residues short of the CDR3 end, and the missing part is taken from the germline J gene. The rearrangement uses TRBV5-4 and TRBJ1-2, with D hard to call. Per germline, CDR1 SGHNT and CDR2 YYREEE (reference sequence). Trimming stripped 0 bases from V and 1 base from J, with 10 bases between. The CDR3 totals 15 residues. This CDR3 is CASSLGGSHNYGYTF. The covered CDR3 bases are TGTGCCAGCAGCTTGGGTGGCAGTCATAACTATGGC.

A note on this clone: The CDR3 end is not reached by the read, which stops 3 residues before it; the germline J gene fills it in. This chain links TRBV18 with TRBJ2-1; 7 nucleotides line up with TRBD1. V was clipped by 6 bases and J by 6 bases; unmatched bases: 5. The CDR3 has 13 amino acids. Germline V lookup: CDR1 KGHSH, CDR2 LQKENI. The CDR3 loop is CASSPDRVNEQFF. Partial CDR3 DNA: TGTGCCAGCTCTCCTGACAGGGTCAATGAG.

As regards this clone: The read halts 3 residues ahead of the CDR3 end, with the missing end drawn from the germline J gene. The rearrangement joins TRBV12-3 or TRBV12-4 to TRBJ2-1; TRBD1 agrees at 7 bases. The CDR3 is made up of 15 amino acids. With 5 bases clipped from V and 4 bases from J, the junction kept 8 bases outside the gene matches. This CDR3 reads CASSTSATGYNEQFF. CDR3 DNA, as far as it was read: TGTGCCAGCAGTACCTCCGCGACAGGGTACAATGAG.

To note about this clone: The CDR3 extends 3 residues past the end of the read, so its final part is completed from the germline J gene. V is TRBV10-2 and J is TRBJ2-7; a weak D match, TRBD1 (7 bases). CDR3 size: 13 residues. Germline V gene sequence: CDR1 WSHSY, CDR2 SAAADI. V lost 6 bases and J 2 bases, leaving 11 bases between the germline ends. The covered CDR3 bases are TGCGCCAGCAGGCAGGGGGGCACCTACGAG. Translating it yields CASRQGGTYE. The whole CDR3 protein reads CASRQGGTYEQYF.

CDR3 bases read: TGTGCCAGCTCACCGGGCCCAACCTACGAG. Translating gives CASSPGPTYE. The full CDR3 is CASSPGPTYEQYF. The rearrangement links TRBV18 to TRBJ2-7; no clear D. The sequenced fragment ends 3 residues before the CDR3 boundary, so the rest is inferred from the germline J gene. Germline assignment: CDR1 KGHSH and CDR2 LQKENI. The CDR3 consists of 13 residues. The V end was cut by 3 bases, the J end by 2 bases, with 8 bases between.

CDR3 protein: CASSSDRRSYEQYF. The sequenced CDR3 bases are TGTGCCAGCTCATCAGACAGGAGATCCTACGAG. The chain combines TRBV18 with TRBJ2-7; a weak D match, TRBD1 (6 bases). From the germline J gene comes the end of the CDR3, since the read stops 3 residues before it. V was shortened by 5 bases and J by 1 base, with 12 bases between the two germline ends. Germline lookup yields CDR1 KGHSH and CDR2 LQKENI. CDR3 length: 14 amino acids. Full variable domain (remainder filled in from reference TRBV18 and TRBJ2-7): NAGVMQNPRHLVRRRGQEARLRCSPMKGHSHVYWYRQLPEEGLKFMVYLQKENIIDESGMPKERFSAEFPKEGPSILRIQQVVRGDSAAYFCASSSDRRSYEQYFGPGTRLTVT.

A note on this clone: The read ends 3 residues before the CDR3 terminus; that terminus is restored from the germline J gene. The rearrangement joins TRBV6-2 or TRBV6-3 to TRBJ1-1; 11 bases are shared with TRBD1. The CDR3 has 14 amino acids. In germline, CDR1 is MNHEY, CDR2 SVGEGT. V gave up 6 bases and J gave up 6 bases; unmatched junction bases: 6. The CDR3 bases that were read are TGTGCCAGCAGAGGACAGGGGGCGATTGCTGAA. Translation gives CASRGQGAIAE. The full-length CDR3 reads as CASRGQGAIAEAFF.

A word on this clone: The observed sequence ends 3 residues before the CDR3 terminus, with the missing tail filled in from the germline J gene. V is TRBV2 and J is TRBJ2-3; TRBD2 matches 7 bases. From germline, CDR1 is SNHLY and CDR2 FYNNEI. Trimming at V came to 4 bases and at J to 2 bases, leaving 9 bases not matched to a gene. This CDR3 comprises 16 residues. This chain's CDR3 is CASSARRGLFTDTQYF. The CDR3 bases that were read are TGTGCCAGCAGTGCGCGGCGGGGGTTGTTCACAGATACG.

The CDR3 sequence: CASSITSGAYNEQFF. CDR3 bases read: TGTGCCAGTAGTATCACTAGCGGGGCGTACAATGAG. The V and J genes are TRBV19 and TRBJ2-1; 10 positions match TRBD2. Read data end 3 residues before the CDR3 end; the end is taken from the germline J gene. After removal of 3 bases from V and 4 bases from J, the junction contained 3 bases not matched to a gene. The CDR3 consists of 15 residues. Germline lookup yields CDR1 LNHDA and CDR2 SQIVND (reference sequence).

For this clone: The read halts 3 residues ahead of the CDR3 end, with the missing end drawn from the germline J gene. J is TRBJ1-5 and V is TRBV7-2; D might be TRBD1 (5 bases). The CDR3 spans 18 residues. With 0 bases removed from V and 2 bases from J, the gap between germline ends came to 17 bases. Germline CDR1 is SGHTA and CDR2 is FQGNSA. The CDR3 spells CASSLAWIGRGGNQPQHF. The sequenced part of the CDR3 DNA is TGTGCCAGCAGCTTAGCGTGGATCGGACGGGGGGGCAATCAGCCC.

Remarks on this clone: The read halts 3 residues ahead of the CDR3 end, with the missing end drawn from the germline J gene. The genes are TRBV20-1 and TRBJ1-2, with 8 bases lining up with TRBD1. The CDR3 length is 14 residues. Germline loops: CDR1 DFQATT, CDR2 SNEGSKA (reference sequence). The CDR3 region is CSASRAGGARGYTF. The covered CDR3 bases are TGCAGTGCTAGTAGGGCAGGGGGCGCACGGGGC.

With respect to this clone: Sequencing ends 3 residues short of the CDR3 end; the germline J gene provides the rest. This chain links TRBV5-4 with TRBJ1-4, with 11 bases lining up with TRBD1. CDR1 SGHNT and CDR2 YYREEE come from the germline V gene (reference sequence). V was clipped by 4 bases and J by 7 bases; unmatched bases: 6. The CDR3 totals 15 residues. CDR3 DNA, as far as it was read: TGTGCCAGCAGCACCCGGACAGGGGGCTTTGAAAAA. It translates to CASSTRTGGFEK. The full CDR3 protein reads CASSTRTGGFEKLFF.